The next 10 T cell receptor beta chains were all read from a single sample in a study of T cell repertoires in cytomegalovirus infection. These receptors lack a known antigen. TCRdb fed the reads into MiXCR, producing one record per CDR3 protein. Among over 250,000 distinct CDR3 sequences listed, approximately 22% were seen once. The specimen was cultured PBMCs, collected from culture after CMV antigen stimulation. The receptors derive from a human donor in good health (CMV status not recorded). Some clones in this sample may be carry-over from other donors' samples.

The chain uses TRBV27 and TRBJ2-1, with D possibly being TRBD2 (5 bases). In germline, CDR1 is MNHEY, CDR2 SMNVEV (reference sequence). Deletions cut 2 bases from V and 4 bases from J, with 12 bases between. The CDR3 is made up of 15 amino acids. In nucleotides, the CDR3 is TGTGCCAGCAGTTTAATCACCCGGGGTTACAATGAGCAGTTCTTC. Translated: CASSLITRGYNEQFF.

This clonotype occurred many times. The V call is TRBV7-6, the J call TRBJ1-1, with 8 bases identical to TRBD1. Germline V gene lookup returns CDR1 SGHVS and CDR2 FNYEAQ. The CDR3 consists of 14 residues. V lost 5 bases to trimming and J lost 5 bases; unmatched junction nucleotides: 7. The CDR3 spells CASSLGQVGTEAFF. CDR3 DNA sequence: TGTGCCAGCAGCCTGGGACAGGTCGGAACTGAAGCTTTCTTT.

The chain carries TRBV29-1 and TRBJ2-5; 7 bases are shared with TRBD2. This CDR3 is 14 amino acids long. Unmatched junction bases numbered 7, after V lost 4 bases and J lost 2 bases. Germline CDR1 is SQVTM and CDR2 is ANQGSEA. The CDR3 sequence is CSVVASGRQETQYF. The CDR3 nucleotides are TGCAGCGTTGTGGCTAGCGGACGACAAGAGACCCAGTACTTC.

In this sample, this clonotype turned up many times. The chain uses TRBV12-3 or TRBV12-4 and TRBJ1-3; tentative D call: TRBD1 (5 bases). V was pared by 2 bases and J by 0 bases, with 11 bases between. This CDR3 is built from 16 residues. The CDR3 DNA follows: TGTGCCAGCAGTTTAAGGTTGGGACTCTCTGGAAACACCATATATTTT. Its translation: CASSLRLGLSGNTIYF.

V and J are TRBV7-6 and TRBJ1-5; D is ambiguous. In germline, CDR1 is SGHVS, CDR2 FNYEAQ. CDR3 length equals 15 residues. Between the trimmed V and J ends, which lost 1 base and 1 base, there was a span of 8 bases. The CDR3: CASSLEVGSNQPQHF. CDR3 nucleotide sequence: TGTGCCAGCAGCTTAGAAGTGGGGAGCAATCAGCCCCAGCATTTT.

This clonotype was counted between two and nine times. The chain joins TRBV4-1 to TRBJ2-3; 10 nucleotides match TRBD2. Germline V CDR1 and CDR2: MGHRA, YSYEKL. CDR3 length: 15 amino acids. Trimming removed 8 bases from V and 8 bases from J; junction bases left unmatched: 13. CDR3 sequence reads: CASRTEWVAGGTQYF. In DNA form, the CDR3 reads TGCGCCAGCCGCACAGAATGGGTAGCGGGAGGTACGCAGTATTTT.

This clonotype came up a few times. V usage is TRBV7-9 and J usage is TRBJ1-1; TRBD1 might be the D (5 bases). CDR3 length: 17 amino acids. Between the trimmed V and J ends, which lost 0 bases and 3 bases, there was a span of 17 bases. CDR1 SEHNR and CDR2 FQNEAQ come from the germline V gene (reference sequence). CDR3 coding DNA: TGTGCCAGCAGCTTAGCCGGGGGAGGGCCCAGGTACACTGAAGCTTTCTTT. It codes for CASSLAGGGPRYTEAFF.

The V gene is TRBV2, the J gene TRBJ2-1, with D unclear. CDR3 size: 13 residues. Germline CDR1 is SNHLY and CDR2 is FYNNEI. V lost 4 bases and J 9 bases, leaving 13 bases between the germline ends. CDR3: CASSVSGRGEQFF. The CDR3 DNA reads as TGTGCCAGCAGTGTTTCTGGCCGCGGTGAGCAGTTCTTC.

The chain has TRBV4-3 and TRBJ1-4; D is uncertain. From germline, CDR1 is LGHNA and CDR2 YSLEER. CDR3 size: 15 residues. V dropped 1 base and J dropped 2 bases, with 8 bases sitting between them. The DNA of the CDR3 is TGCGCCAGCAGCCAAGGGACCGCGACTAATGAAAAACTGTTTTTT. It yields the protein CASSQGTATNEKLFF.

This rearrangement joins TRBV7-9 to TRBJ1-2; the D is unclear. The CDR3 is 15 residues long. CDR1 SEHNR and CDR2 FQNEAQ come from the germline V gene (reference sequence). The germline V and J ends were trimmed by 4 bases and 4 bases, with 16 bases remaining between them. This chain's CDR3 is CASSSTGGLIYGYTF. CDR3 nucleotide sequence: TGTGCCAGCAGCTCGACCGGTGGACTGATCTATGGCTACACCTTC.